The sequence of this T cell receptor (beta chain) was determined in a study of T-cell reconstitution after alpha-beta-depleted transplantation in children. Note on this clonotype: No antigen is known for it.

Construction of the TCRbeta library involved unique molecular identifiers. TCRdb re-derived calls from the PCR reads in MiXCR, one entry per CDR3 protein. The sample shows approximately 980,000 distinct CDR3 sequences, about 29% of them seen only once. Study-level findings and limits: Several hundred graft clones that had expanded were reportedly the source of alpha-beta T cells about two months after transplant. T-cell counts and diversity were attributed mostly to newly produced T cells one year after transplant. Some patients' high day-60 TCRbeta diversity was traced to surviving recipient T cells and thymic progenitors.

CDR3 length: 15 amino acids. The ends lost 4 bases at V and 0 bases at J; junction bases unmatched: 2. Germline V gene sequence: CDR1 MNHEY, CDR2 SVGAGI. Sequencing used PBMCs, mostly from graft donor cells, obtained 360 days after TCRalphabeta/CD19-depleted stem cell transplant. The rearrangement links TRBV6-5 to TRBJ1-5; 8 bases are shared with TRBD1. This receptor was identified in a boy younger than two who had a stem cell transplant for SCID, so the T cells may come from the graft donor. As DNA, the CDR3 is TGTGCCAGCAGTTCAGGGGGCTATAGCAATCAGCCCCAGCATTTT. Its translation: CASSSGGYSNQPQHF.